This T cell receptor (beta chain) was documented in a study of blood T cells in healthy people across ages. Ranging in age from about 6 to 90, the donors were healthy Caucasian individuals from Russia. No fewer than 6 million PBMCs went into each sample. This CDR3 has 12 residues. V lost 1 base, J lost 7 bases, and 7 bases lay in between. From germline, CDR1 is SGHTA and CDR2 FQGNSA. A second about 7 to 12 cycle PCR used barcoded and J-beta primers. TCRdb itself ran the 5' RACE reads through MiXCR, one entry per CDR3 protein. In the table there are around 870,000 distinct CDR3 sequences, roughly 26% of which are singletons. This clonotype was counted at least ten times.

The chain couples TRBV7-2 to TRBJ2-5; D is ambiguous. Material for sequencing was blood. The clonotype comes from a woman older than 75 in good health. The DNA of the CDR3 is TGTGCCAGCAGCTTAGGGGTGGCGACCCAGTACTTC. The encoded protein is CASSLGVATQYF.